Listed here are 7 T cell receptor beta chains from one sample, sequenced in a study of blood T cell repertoires in COVID-19. Clones were sequenced by immunoSEQ multiplex PCR, and TCRdb holds only the in-frame ones, with some missing. Altogether a few hundred thousand clones are present, roughly nine tenths being singletons, with the ten largest covering approximately 6.2%. The sequenced sample was peripheral blood. The receptors stem from a man between 60 and 75 years old with acute or convalescent COVID-19.

V and J are TRBV30 and TRBJ2-6, with 7 bases identical to TRBD1. This CDR3 is built from 12 residues. Germline values: CDR1 GTSNPN, CDR2 SVGIG (reference sequence). V lost 6 bases, J lost 11 bases, and 7 bases stayed unmatched. The CDR3 spells CACPQGPYVLTF. The CDR3 DNA follows: TGTGCCTGCCCACAGGGGCCCTACGTCCTGACTTTC.

The V and J genes are TRBV5-5 and TRBJ2-1; D perhaps matches TRBD1 (6 bases). The CDR3 runs to 13 residues. The V and J ends lost 4 bases and 7 bases respectively, with 12 bases between them. Germline CDR1 and CDR2: SGHKS and YYEKEE (reference sequence). The CDR3 sequence: CASSPLTGNEQFF. The CDR3 coding sequence is TGTGCCAGCAGCCCCCTGACAGGAAATGAGCAGTTCTTC.

This rearrangement joins TRBV25-1 to TRBJ1-4; 9 bases align to TRBD1. Germline V gene sequence: CDR1 MGHDK, CDR2 SYGVNS. This CDR3 region has 14 residues. Trimming at V came to 6 bases and at J to 5 bases, leaving 4 bases not matched to a gene. The CDR3: CASRGQGGNEKLFF. As DNA, the CDR3 is TGTGCCAGCAGGGGACAGGGCGGGAATGAAAAACTGTTTTTT.

The V and J genes are TRBV15 and TRBJ2-2, with 8 bases identical to TRBD1. V shed 0 bases and J 7 bases; nucleotides not matched to a gene: 4. Germline V CDR1 and CDR2: LNHNV, YYDKDF (reference sequence). There are 15 residues in the CDR3. CDR3: CATSRDQGAGGELFF. The CDR3 DNA is TGTGCCACCAGCAGAGATCAGGGGGCGGGCGGGGAGCTGTTTTTT.

The V call is TRBV19, the J call TRBJ1-1, with 9 bases lining up with TRBD1. The CDR3 sequence is 14 residues long. Trimming removed 4 bases from V and 1 base from J; junction bases left unmatched: 1. In germline, CDR1 is LNHDA, CDR2 SQIVND (reference sequence). The CDR3 DNA sequence: TGTGCCAGTAGTAGGACAGGGGAGAACACTGAAGCTTTCTTT. Encoded protein: CASSRTGENTEAFF.

This clone came up once. The DNA of the CDR3 is TGTGCCAGCAGCATCAGTGGGACTTACAATGAGCAGTTCTTC. Encoded protein: CASSISGTYNEQFF. The genes are TRBV27 and TRBJ2-1, with D possibly TRBD2 on 6 matching bases. The CDR3 extends over 14 amino acids. CDR1 is MNHEY and CDR2 is SMNVEV in the germline V gene (reference sequence). V lost 6 bases to trimming and J lost 4 bases, with 13 bases between them.

The V gene is TRBV11-3, the J gene TRBJ1-6; D is possibly TRBD1 (5 bases). Per germline, CDR1 SGHNT and CDR2 YENEEA. CDR3 length: 14 residues. V lost 1 base and J lost 6, with 7 bases in between. CDR3 coding DNA: TGTGCCAGCAGCTTAGCAGGGTTTAATTCACCCCTCCACTTT. It is translated as CASSLAGFNSPLHF.